These 4 T cell receptor beta chains originate from one sample sequenced in a study of beta chain features in type 1 diabetes. Expressed TCRB transcripts were sequenced after all isolated RNA was converted to cDNA. Profiling relied on immunoSEQ multiplex PCR, and the TCRdb table lists in-frame clones only, not all of them. The sample yields 860,000 or so clones, roughly 16% seen once. The sample comprised naive CD4+ T cells from blood. The receptors stem from a woman younger than 35 in good health.

The V call is TRBV10-3, the J call TRBJ2-7; maybe TRBD1 (5 bases). With 10 bases removed from V and 3 bases from J, the gap between germline ends came to 16 bases. CDR1 and CDR2 from the germline V gene are ENHRY and SYGVKD. The CDR3 runs 13 residues. CDR3 nucleotide sequence: TGTGCCACCTGGAAGGGGCAGGGCTACGAGCAGTACTTC. Translating it yields CATWKGQGYEQYF.

This clone was recorded a few times. V and J are TRBV28 and TRBJ1-1; D is undetermined. There are 15 residues in the CDR3. In germline, CDR1 is MDHEN, CDR2 SYDVKM. V was cut by 2 bases and J by 0 bases, with 10 bases left in between. In DNA form, the CDR3 reads TGTGCCAGCAGTTTAACACCAGCCATGAACACTGAAGCTTTCTTT. Its protein is CASSLTPAMNTEAFF.

The chain has TRBV6-6 and TRBJ2-3; TRBD1 might be the D (6 bases). V was clipped by 2 bases and J by 2 bases, with 8 bases between them. Germline loops: CDR1 MNHNY, CDR2 SVGAGI (reference sequence). This CDR3 has 14 residues. CDR3 residues: CASSYRTDTDTQYF. The CDR3 DNA sequence: TGTGCCAGCAGTTACCGGACAGACACAGATACGCAGTATTTT.

DNA for the CDR3: TGTGCCAGCAGCTTTGGGGGCGGACAGGGTGAAGAGACCCAGTACTTC. It is translated as CASSFGGGQGEETQYF. The V call is TRBV21-1, the J call TRBJ2-5; TRBD1 is the table's D call and was not checked against the DNA. TRBV21-1 corresponds to a pseudogene. The CDR3 is 16 amino acids.